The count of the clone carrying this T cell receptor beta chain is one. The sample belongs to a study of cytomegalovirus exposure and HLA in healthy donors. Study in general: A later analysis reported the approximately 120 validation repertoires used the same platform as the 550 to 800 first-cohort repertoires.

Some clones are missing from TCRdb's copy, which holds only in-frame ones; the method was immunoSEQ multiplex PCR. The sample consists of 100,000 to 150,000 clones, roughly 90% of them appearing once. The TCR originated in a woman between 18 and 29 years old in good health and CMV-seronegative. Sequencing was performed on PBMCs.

CDR3 amino acids: CASSDQGISTEAFF. In DNA form, the CDR3 reads TGTGCCAGCTCAGACCAGGGAATTAGCACTGAAGCTTTCTTT. The V call is TRBV6-5, the J call TRBJ1-1; tentatively, D is TRBD1 (5 bases). Germline V lookup: CDR1 MNHEY, CDR2 SVGAGI. The V and J ends lost 8 bases and 4 bases respectively, with 17 bases between them. The CDR3 totals 14 residues.